This T cell receptor (beta chain) was sequenced in a study of OX40 agonist ivuxolimab in advanced cancers. The overall study: Intravenous ivuxolimab at 0.01 to 10 mg/kg was given to patients every 2 weeks. Dose-escalation patients suffered from hepatocellular carcinoma, melanoma, renal cell or head and neck cancer. Study-level results: Partial responders at 0.1-3.0 mg/kg had among the lowest clonal expansion.

The CDR3 contains 17 residues. Trimming stripped 7 bases from V and 1 base from J, with 19 bases between. Germline values: CDR1 LNHDA, CDR2 SQIVND (reference sequence). Note on this clone: Its specificity is not known.

Measured with immunoSEQ multiplex PCR; TCRdb has only the in-frame clones, and not every one. This table has about 60,000 clones, about 88% appearing once. This TCR was sampled from an adult with an advanced solid tumor such as melanoma, head and neck, liver or kidney cancer. Sequences were derived from CD4+ or CD8+ T cells sorted from blood, sampled in a trial of the OX40 agonist ivuxolimab. This sequence joins TRBV19 and TRBJ2-2; tentative D call: TRBD1 (6 bases). The CDR3 reads CASTRGGVRLNTGELFF. The CDR3 DNA reads TGTGCCAGTACCCGAGGGGGTGTCCGTCTGAACACCGGGGAGCTGTTTTTT.